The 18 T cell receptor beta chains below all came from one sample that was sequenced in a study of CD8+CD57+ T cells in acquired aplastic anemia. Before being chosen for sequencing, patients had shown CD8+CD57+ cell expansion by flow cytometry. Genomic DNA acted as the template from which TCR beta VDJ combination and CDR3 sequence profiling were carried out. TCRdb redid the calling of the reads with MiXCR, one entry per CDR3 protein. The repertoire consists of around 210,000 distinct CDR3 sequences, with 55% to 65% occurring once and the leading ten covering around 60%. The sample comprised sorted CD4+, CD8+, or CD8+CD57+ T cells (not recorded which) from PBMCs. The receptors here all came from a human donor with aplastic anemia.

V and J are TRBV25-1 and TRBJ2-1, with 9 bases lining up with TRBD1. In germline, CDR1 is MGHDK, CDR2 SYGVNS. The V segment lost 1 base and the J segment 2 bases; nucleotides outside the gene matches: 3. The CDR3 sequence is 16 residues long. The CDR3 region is CASSEWTGAAYNEQFF. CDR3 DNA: TGTGCCAGCAGTGAATGGACAGGGGCAGCCTACAATGAGCAGTTCTTC.

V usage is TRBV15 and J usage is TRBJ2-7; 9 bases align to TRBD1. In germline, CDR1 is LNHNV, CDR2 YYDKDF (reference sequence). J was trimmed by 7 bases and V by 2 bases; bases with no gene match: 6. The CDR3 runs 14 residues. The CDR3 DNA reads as TGTGCCACCAGCAGACAGACAGGGGGTGAAGAGCAGTACGTC. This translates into CATSRQTGGEEQYV.

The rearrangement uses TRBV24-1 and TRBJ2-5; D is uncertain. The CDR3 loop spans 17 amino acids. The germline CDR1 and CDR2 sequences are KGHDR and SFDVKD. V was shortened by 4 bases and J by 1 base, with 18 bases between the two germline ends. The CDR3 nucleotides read TGTGCCACCAGTGACACCCGGACGTTACCCACCCAAGAGACCCAGTACTTC. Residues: CATSDTRTLPTQETQYF.

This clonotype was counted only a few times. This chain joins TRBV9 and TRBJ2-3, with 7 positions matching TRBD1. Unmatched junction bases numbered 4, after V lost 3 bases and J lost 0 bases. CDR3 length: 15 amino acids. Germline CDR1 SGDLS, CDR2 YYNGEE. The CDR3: CASSADRDSTDTQYF. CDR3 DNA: TGTGCCAGCAGCGCCGACAGGGATAGCACAGATACGCAGTATTTT.

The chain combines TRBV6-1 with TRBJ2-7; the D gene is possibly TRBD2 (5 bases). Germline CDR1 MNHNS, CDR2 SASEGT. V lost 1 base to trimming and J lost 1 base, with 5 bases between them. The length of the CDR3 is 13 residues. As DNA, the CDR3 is TGTGCCAGCAGTGAAGGGGAGTCCTACGAGCAGTACTTC. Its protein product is CASSEGESYEQYF.

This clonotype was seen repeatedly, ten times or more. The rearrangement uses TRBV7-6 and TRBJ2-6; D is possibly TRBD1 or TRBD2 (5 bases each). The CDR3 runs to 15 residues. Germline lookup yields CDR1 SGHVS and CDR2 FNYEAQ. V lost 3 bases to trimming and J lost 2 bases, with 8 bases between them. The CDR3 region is CASSFLGAGANVLTF. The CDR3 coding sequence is TGTGCCAGCAGCTTTCTGGGGGCTGGGGCCAACGTCCTGACTTTC.

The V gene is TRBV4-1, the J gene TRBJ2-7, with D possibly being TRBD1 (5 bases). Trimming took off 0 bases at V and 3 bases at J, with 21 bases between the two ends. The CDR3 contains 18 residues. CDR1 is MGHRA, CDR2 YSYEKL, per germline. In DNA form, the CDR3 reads TGCGCCAGCAGCCAAGATAATGGTGACAGCTCTACCCTCTACGAGCAGTACTTC. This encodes CASSQDNGDSSTLYEQYF.

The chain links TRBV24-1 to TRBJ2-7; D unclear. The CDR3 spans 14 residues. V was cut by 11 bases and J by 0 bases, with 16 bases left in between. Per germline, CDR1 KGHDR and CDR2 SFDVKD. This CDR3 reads CASSSTDSSYEQYF. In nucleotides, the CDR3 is TGTGCCAGCAGCAGCACAGATAGCTCCTACGAGCAGTACTTC.

The CDR3 DNA is TGTGCCACCAGTGATCCCAGGGGCCCCACAGATACGCAGTATTTT. Protein: CATSDPRGPTDTQYF. This rearrangement joins TRBV24-1 to TRBJ2-3, with D possibly being TRBD1 (6 bases). From germline, CDR1 is KGHDR and CDR2 SFDVKD. Trimming removed 3 bases at V and 2 bases at J, with 11 bases between. The CDR3 loop spans 15 amino acids.

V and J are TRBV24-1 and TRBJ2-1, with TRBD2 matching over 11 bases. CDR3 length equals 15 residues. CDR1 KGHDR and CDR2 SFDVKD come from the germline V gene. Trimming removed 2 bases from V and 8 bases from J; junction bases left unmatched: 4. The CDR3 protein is CATSDSSGGLDEQFF. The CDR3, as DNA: TGTGCCACCAGTGATTCTAGCGGGGGGCTCGATGAGCAGTTCTTC.

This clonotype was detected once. The CDR3 is CSALTPTYSNQPQHF. The DNA for the CDR3 is TGCAGTGCGCTGACACCGACCTATAGCAATCAGCCCCAGCATTTT. The chain joins TRBV20-1 to TRBJ1-5; D ambiguous. Germline-derived CDR1 and CDR2 are DFQATT and SNEGSKA (reference sequence). This CDR3 spans 15 amino acids. Trimming shortened V by 6 bases and J by 0 bases, and 15 bases separated the two germline ends.

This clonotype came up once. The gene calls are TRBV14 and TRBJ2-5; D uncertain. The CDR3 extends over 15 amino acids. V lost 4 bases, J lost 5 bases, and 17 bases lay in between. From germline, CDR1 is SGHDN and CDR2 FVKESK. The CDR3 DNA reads TGTGCCAGCAGCCCCCTCGGCGGTGGTGGGGAGACCCAGTACTTC. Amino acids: CASSPLGGGGETQYF.

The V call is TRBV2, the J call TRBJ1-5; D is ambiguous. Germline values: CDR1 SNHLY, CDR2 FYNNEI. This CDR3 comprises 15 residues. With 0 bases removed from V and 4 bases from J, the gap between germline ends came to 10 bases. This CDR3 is CASSEASTRNQPQHF. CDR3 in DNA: TGTGCCAGCAGTGAAGCGAGTACACGGAATCAGCCCCAGCATTTT.

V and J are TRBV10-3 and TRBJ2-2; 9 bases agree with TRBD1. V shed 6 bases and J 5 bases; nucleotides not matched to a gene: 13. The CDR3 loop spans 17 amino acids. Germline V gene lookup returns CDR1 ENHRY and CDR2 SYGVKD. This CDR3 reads CAISSGTGIGGTGELFF. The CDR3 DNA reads TGTGCCATCAGCTCCGGGACAGGGATAGGGGGAACCGGGGAGCTGTTTTTT.

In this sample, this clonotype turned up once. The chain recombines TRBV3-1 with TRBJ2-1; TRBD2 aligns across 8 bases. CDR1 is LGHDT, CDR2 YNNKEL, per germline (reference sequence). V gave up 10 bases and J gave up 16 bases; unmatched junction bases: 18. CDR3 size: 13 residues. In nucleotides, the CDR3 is TGTGCCACCAGTGACCCGTTAGCGGGATCTTATTTCTTC. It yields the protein CATSDPLAGSYFF.

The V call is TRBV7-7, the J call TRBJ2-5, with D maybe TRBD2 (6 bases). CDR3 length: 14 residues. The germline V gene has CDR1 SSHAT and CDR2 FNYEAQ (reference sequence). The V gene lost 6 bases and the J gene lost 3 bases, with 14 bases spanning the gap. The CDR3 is CASSQRAGKETQYF. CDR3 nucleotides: TGTGCCAGCAGTCAAAGGGCGGGGAAAGAGACCCAGTACTTC.

CDR3 loop: CASSLGLAGAGETQYF. DNA for the CDR3: TGTGCCAGCAGCCTGGGACTAGCGGGAGCCGGGGAGACCCAGTACTTC. V and J are TRBV12-3 or TRBV12-4 and TRBJ2-5; 14 nucleotides line up with TRBD2. V lost 6 bases and J lost 5; bases outside the gene matches: 8. CDR3 length: 16 residues.

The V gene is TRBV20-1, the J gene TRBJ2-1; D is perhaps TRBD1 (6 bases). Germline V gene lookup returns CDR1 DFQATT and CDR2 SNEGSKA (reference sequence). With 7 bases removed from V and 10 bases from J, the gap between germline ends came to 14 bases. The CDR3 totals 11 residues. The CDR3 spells CSGLGGGEQFF. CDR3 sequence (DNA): TGCAGTGGGTTAGGGGGTGGGGAGCAGTTCTTC.